Following are 30 T cell receptor beta chains from one sample sequenced in a study of T cell responses to AZD1222 COVID-19 vaccine. Measured with immunoSEQ multiplex PCR; TCRdb has only the in-frame clones, and not every one. The sample comprises 130,000 to 150,000 clones, more than 70% of which are singletons, and about 3.4% rests with the top ten. The material was peripheral blood, obtained on day 0 of MenACWY control vaccination. These receptors were obtained from an adult in good health.

The rearrangement links TRBV11-3 to TRBJ2-3; 11 nucleotides match TRBD2. The germline gives CDR1 SGHNT, CDR2 YENEEA. CDR3 length equals 16 residues. Trimming took 1 base from V and 0 from J; bases not matched to a gene: 0. The CDR3 spells CASSLGTSGSTDTQYF. In nucleotides, the CDR3 is TGTGCCAGCAGCTTAGGGACTAGCGGGAGCACAGATACGCAGTATTTT. The complete variable domain, with remaining parts taken from reference TRBV11-3 and TRBJ2-3, reads EAGVVQSPRYKIIEKKQPVAFWCNPISGHNTLYWYLQNLGQGPELLIRYENEEAVDDSQLPKDRFSAERLKGVDSTLKIQPAELGDSAVYLCASSLGTSGSTDTQYFGPGTRLTVL.

This clone was detected once. The chain couples TRBV19 to TRBJ1-1; unclear D gene. The CDR3 sequence is 15 residues long. V dropped 1 base and J dropped 5 bases, with 14 bases sitting between them. Germline CDR1 and CDR2: LNHDA and SQIVND (reference sequence). In nucleotides, the CDR3 is TGTGCCAGTAGTATAGCGGGCGGTGGAGGAACTGAAGCTTTCTTT. Its protein is CASSIAGGGGTEAFF.

This clone was recorded a few times. The gene calls are TRBV2 and TRBJ2-1; D tentatively fits TRBD1 or TRBD2 (5 bases each). V gave up 6 bases and J gave up 0 bases, with 12 bases separating them. The CDR3 loop spans 15 amino acids. The germline V gene has CDR1 SNHLY and CDR2 FYNNEI. In DNA, the CDR3 is TGTGCCAGCAGGCAGGGACGGGGCTCCTACAATGAGCAGTTCTTC. This translates into CASRQGRGSYNEQFF. The full variable domain, its missing parts supplied by reference TRBV2 and TRBJ2-1, is EPEVTQTPSHQVTQMGQEVILRCVPISNHLYFYWYRQILGQKVEFLVSFYNNEISEKSEIFDDQFSVERPDGSNFTLKIRSTKLEDSAMYFCASRQGRGSYNEQFFGPGTRLTVL.

This chain links TRBV27 with TRBJ2-7; 8 nucleotides line up with TRBD2. J lost 8 bases, V lost 6 bases, and 24 bases had no gene match. This CDR3 spans 18 amino acids. Per the germline V gene, CDR1 is MNHEY and CDR2 is SMNVEV (reference sequence). Here the CDR3 reads CASSQQDSTSGGGTKQYF. CDR3 coding DNA: TGTGCCAGCAGCCAACAGGATTCTACGAGCGGGGGTGGAACGAAGCAGTACTTC.

The V call is TRBV5-1, the J call TRBJ2-1; 7 bases fit TRBD1. Germline V CDR1 and CDR2: SGHRS, YFSETQ. CDR3 size: 16 residues. Unmatched junction bases numbered 17, after V lost 6 bases and J lost 8 bases. For the CDR3, the DNA is TGCGCCAGCAAAATTGTCTACAGGGGTACAGGGGATGAGCAGTTCTTC. As protein: CASKIVYRGTGDEQFF.

The chain recombines TRBV28 with TRBJ2-2; 7 bases agree with TRBD2. The CDR3 is 13 residues long. Germline V lookup: CDR1 MDHEN, CDR2 SYDVKM. V shed 5 bases and J 4 bases; nucleotides not matched to a gene: 1. CDR3 in DNA: TGTGCCAGCAGTCGACTAGCCACCGGGGAGCTGTTTTTT. It codes for CASSRLATGELFF.

The rearrangement joins TRBV29-1 to TRBJ2-7; D ambiguous. The CDR3 is 13 amino acids. Trimming took 4 bases from V and 3 from J, leaving 13 bases between them. CDR1 SQVTM and CDR2 ANQGSEA come from the germline V gene. CDR3 bases: TGCAGCGTTGCCAGAGAGTGGGACTACGAGCAGTACTTC. Amino acids: CSVAREWDYEQYF.

This clone was seen only a few times. The CDR3 loop reads CASSSYRLNTEAFF. The DNA for the CDR3 is TGTGCCAGCAGCTCATACAGGCTGAACACTGAAGCTTTCTTT. The chain links TRBV7-3 to TRBJ1-1; TRBD1 might be the D (5 bases). Trimming stripped 4 bases from V and 0 bases from J, with 9 bases between. Per the germline V gene, CDR1 is SGHTA and CDR2 is FQGTGA. The CDR3 length is 14 residues.

The V and J genes are TRBV5-6 and TRBJ1-1, with TRBD1 identical over 7 bases. This CDR3 has 16 residues. Looked up from germline, CDR1 is SGHDT and CDR2 is YYEEEE. V shed 0 bases and J 7 bases; nucleotides not matched to a gene: 12. CDR3 sequence (DNA): TGTGCCAGCAGCTTGGAAGTAAGTCCAGGGGGATATGAAGCTTTCTTT. Protein product: CASSLEVSPGGYEAFF.

The chain uses TRBV29-1 and TRBJ1-3; 8 nucleotides align to TRBD1. The trim removed 5 bases at V and 4 bases at J, leaving 4 bases unmatched. The CDR3 sequence is 13 residues long. CDR1 and CDR2 from the germline V gene are SQVTM and ANQGSEA. The CDR3 spells CSVLTGVGNTIYF. CDR3 DNA: TGCAGCGTTCTGACAGGGGTCGGAAACACCATATATTTT. The full variable domain, in which reference TRBV29-1 and TRBJ1-3 provide the parts outside the CDR3, is SAVISQKPSRDICQRGTSLTIQCQVDSQVTMMFWYRQQPGQSLTLIATANQGSEATYESGFVIDKFPISRPNLTFSTLTVSNMSPEDSSIYLCSVLTGVGNTIYFGEGSWLTVV.

The chain is built from TRBV10-2 and TRBJ2-7, with TRBD2 matching 9 bases. V was pared by 5 bases and J by 6 bases, with 14 bases of the junction left unmatched. The length of the CDR3 is 16 residues. Germline V gene sequence: CDR1 WSHSY, CDR2 SAAADI. The CDR3 here is CASSHVIAGEPGEQYF. CDR3 sequence (DNA): TGCGCCAGCAGTCACGTAATAGCGGGGGAACCTGGCGAGCAGTACTTC.

The V call is TRBV19, the J call TRBJ2-7, with a tentative D call TRBD2 (6 bases). CDR1 is LNHDA and CDR2 is SQIVND in the germline V gene (reference sequence). The CDR3 covers 12 residues. Trimming removed 7 bases from V and 5 bases from J, with 12 bases in between. For the CDR3, the DNA is TGTGCCAGTAAGAACGGGAGTCACGAGCAGTACTTC. Its protein is CASKNGSHEQYF.

The chain recombines TRBV7-9 with TRBJ1-1, with TRBD1 as a possible D gene (6 bases). Trimming shortened V by 4 bases and J by 2 bases, and 17 bases separated the two germline ends. The CDR3 has 16 amino acids. The germline V gene encodes CDR1 SEHNR and CDR2 FQNEAQ (reference sequence). CDR3 in amino acids: CASSSLGGSPNTEAFF. For the CDR3, the DNA is TGTGCCAGCAGCTCACTAGGGGGGAGCCCCAACACTGAAGCTTTCTTT.

V and J are TRBV30 and TRBJ1-2; weak D call: TRBD1 (6 bases). The CDR3 extends over 15 amino acids. The V end lost 3 bases, the J end lost 3 bases, and 17 bases lay between the germline ends. Germline V lookup: CDR1 GTSNPN, CDR2 SVGIG (reference sequence). CDR3 nucleotides: TGTGCCTGGAGGGATCGGGACACACCGGACTATGGCTACACCTTC. It translates to CAWRDRDTPDYGYTF.

The V call is TRBV29-1, the J call TRBJ2-2, with 16 bases lining up with TRBD2. The CDR3 has 17 residues. The V gene's germline CDR1 is SQVTM and CDR2 ANQGSEA. With V trimmed by 3 bases and J by 7 bases, 8 bases remained unmatched. The CDR3 DNA reads TGCAGCGTTGATCCCGGGACTAGCGGGAGGGCCGGCGGGGAGCTGTTTTTT. Translation: CSVDPGTSGRAGGELFF.

The chain recombines TRBV4-1 with TRBJ1-2; 7 nucleotides agree with TRBD1. The CDR3 sequence is 16 residues long. Per the germline V gene, CDR1 is MGHRA and CDR2 is YSYEKL. V shed 1 base and J 2 bases; nucleotides not matched to a gene: 7. CDR3 amino acids: CASSQVRLTGNYGYTF. Written as DNA, the CDR3 is TGCGCCAGCAGCCAAGTGAGGTTGACAGGGAACTATGGCTACACCTTC.

This clone was seen once. The V gene is TRBV7-2, the J gene TRBJ2-5, with TRBD2 matching 11 bases. The CDR3 spans 16 residues. Germline lookup yields CDR1 SGHTA and CDR2 FQGNSA. The V and J ends lost 2 bases and 6 bases, in that order; junction bases with no gene match: 8. CDR3 amino acids: CASSLSVAGGQKTQYF. As DNA, the CDR3 is TGTGCCAGCAGCTTATCCGTAGCGGGGGGGCAAAAGACCCAGTACTTC.

This clone appeared a single time. At one boundary the junction diverges from the germline segment, which might be a read error. The V gene is TRBV5-4, the J gene TRBJ1-2, with D uncertain. CDR1 SGHNT and CDR2 YYREEE come from the germline V gene (reference sequence). The CDR3 totals 13 residues. The CDR3 reads CASRLDVRSGYTF. In DNA, the CDR3 is TGTGCCAGCAGGTTGGACGTCCGGAGCGGCTACACCTTC.

The chain uses TRBV5-1 and TRBJ2-2, with 9 positions matching TRBD1. The CDR3 runs 14 residues. V lost 4 bases, J lost 7 bases, and 5 bases stayed unmatched. Germline V gene sequence: CDR1 SGHRS, CDR2 YFSETQ. In DNA form, the CDR3 reads TGCGCCAGCAGCCGGGGACAGGGTGGCGGGGAGCTGTTTTTT. Amino acid sequence: CASSRGQGGGELFF.

The J gene is TRBJ1-5, the V gene TRBV18; D might be TRBD1 (6 bases). Trimming left V 2 bases short and J 3 bases short, with 11 bases between. The CDR3 sequence is 15 residues long. In germline, CDR1 is KGHSH, CDR2 LQKENI. The CDR3, as DNA: TGTGCCAGCTCACCAGTCGGGGACACCAATCAGCCCCAGCATTTT. It is translated as CASSPVGDTNQPQHF.

J is TRBJ2-2 and V is TRBV28; D not certain. From germline, CDR1 is MDHEN and CDR2 SYDVKM. Trimming shortened V by 4 bases and J by 5 bases, and 5 bases separated the two germline ends. This CDR3 spans 12 amino acids. In DNA, the CDR3 is TGTGCCAGCAGTTACCAGACCGGGGAGCTGTTTTTT. Its translation is CASSYQTGELFF.

The chain uses TRBV7-6 and TRBJ2-3, with TRBD1 as a possible D gene (5 bases). Germline V gives CDR1 SGHVS, CDR2 FNYEAQ. Trimming left V 1 base short and J 7 bases short, with 9 bases between. The CDR3 covers 13 residues. The CDR3 reads CASSLGQMNTQYF. The CDR3 DNA follows: TGTGCCAGCAGCTTAGGACAGATGAATACGCAGTATTTT.

The chain employs TRBV7-9 and TRBJ2-3; TRBD2 matches at 8 bases. With V trimmed by 5 bases and J by 1 base, 8 bases remained unmatched. The CDR3 length is 16 residues. Germline CDR1 SEHNR, CDR2 FQNEAQ (reference sequence). CDR3 amino acids: CASSPLAAFGTDTQYF. In DNA, the CDR3 is TGTGCCAGCAGCCCACTAGCGGCGTTTGGCACAGATACGCAGTATTTT.

This clone turned up a few times. This CDR3 is CASKKGGTEAFF. CDR3 sequence (DNA): TGTGCCAGCAAAAAAGGGGGAACTGAAGCTTTCTTT. This chain links TRBV21-1 with TRBJ1-1; TRBD1 is the table's D call, not checked against the DNA. TRBV21-1 is assigned pseudogene status. The CDR3 loop spans 12 amino acids.

The chain couples TRBV4-3 to TRBJ1-2, with 9 bases matching TRBD1. The CDR3 length is 15 residues. The germline V gene has CDR1 LGHNA and CDR2 YSLEER. The ends lost 3 bases at V and 1 base at J; junction bases unmatched: 3. The CDR3 here is CASSQGQGFNYGYTF. The DNA for the CDR3 is TGCGCCAGCAGCCAGGGACAGGGCTTTAACTATGGCTACACCTTC.

This chain joins TRBV20-1 and TRBJ2-7, with unresolved D. The CDR3 has 11 residues. V shed 6 bases and J shed 3 bases, with 9 bases lying between them. The germline V gene has CDR1 DFQATT and CDR2 SNEGSKA (reference sequence). The CDR3 region has the DNA TGCAGTGCGCCTGCCGACTACGAGCAGTACTTC. Translating it yields CSAPADYEQYF.

The chain recombines TRBV5-1 with TRBJ2-3; 15 nucleotides line up with TRBD2. Germline CDR1 SGHRS, CDR2 YFSETQ. J lost 3 bases, V lost 7 bases, and 6 bases had no gene match. The CDR3 extends over 16 amino acids. Here the CDR3 DNA reads TGCGCCAGCGGACGGGGACTAGCGGGAGGTACAGATACGCAGTATTTT. Translated, it gives CASGRGLAGGTDTQYF.

CDR3 nucleotides: TGTGCCAGCAGCTTAGCGCGGTGGGGTTCTCAGTTCTTC. Translating it yields CASSLARWGSQFF. This chain uses TRBV7-9 with TRBJ2-1; D unclear. Trimming pared 0 bases from V and 13 bases from J, leaving 13 bases between. The CDR3 length is 13 residues. Per germline, CDR1 SEHNR and CDR2 FQNEAQ (reference sequence).

This chain uses TRBV27 with TRBJ2-3, with TRBD2 matching 11 bases. J gave up 5 bases and V 8 bases, and 18 bases lay outside the gene matches. The CDR3 extends over 18 amino acids. CDR1 is MNHEY and CDR2 is SMNVEV in the germline V gene (reference sequence). Here the CDR3 reads CASGFLGLAGGQGDTQYF. The CDR3 DNA is TGTGCCAGCGGATTCCTGGGATTAGCGGGAGGGCAGGGAGATACGCAGTATTTT.

The J gene is TRBJ1-1, the V gene TRBV2, with D uncertain. V lost 11 bases, J lost 11 bases, and 18 bases lay in between. This CDR3 region has 11 residues. Germline V gives CDR1 SNHLY, CDR2 FYNNEI. Here the CDR3 reads CASQQTAGAFF. The CDR3 bases are TGTGCCTCACAGCAAACGGCGGGGGCTTTCTTT.